This T cell receptor (beta chain) stems from a study of human T cells and chemical hapten exposure. The length of the CDR3 is 11 residues. Trimming stripped 2 bases from V and 9 bases from J, with 6 bases between. TCRdb processed the RACE reads anew with MiXCR; each CDR3 protein has one entry. The sample has tens of thousands of distinct CDR3 sequences; 10% to 13% are singletons. The time point: patch test 2, 6 weeks after DPC sensitization. Treatment given: therapeutic diphenylcyclopropenone sensitization with weekly scalp DPC. This clonotype was counted ten times or more. Source: whole blood, taken in connection with sensitization to the hapten diphenylcyclopropenone (DPC). The chain recombines TRBV12-3 or TRBV12-4 with TRBJ2-3, with D unclear. This clonotype was sampled from a woman aged 25 to 45 with alopecia areata. Some clones in this sample may be carry-over from other donors' samples. CDR3 sequence reads: CASSLKQTQYF. For the CDR3, the DNA is TGTGCCAGCAGTTTAAAGCAAACGCAGTATTTT.